This T cell receptor (beta chain) was recorded in a study of siplizumab effects on memory and regulatory T cells. Study-wide results and caveats: Among alloreactive clones, only a minor fraction mapped to unstimulated subsets. In unstimulated cells, naive T cells appeared more diverse than memory T cells and seemed major alloresponse contributors.

Of note for this clone: As yet, its antigen is unknown.

The CDR3 loop spans 15 amino acids. V lost 7 bases to trimming and J lost 1 base, with 13 bases between them. Germline CDR1 reads SNHLY; CDR2 reads FYNNEI. The study assayed around 9.3 x 10^4 TCR templates per sample. Profiled with immunoSEQ multiplex PCR; TCRdb holds only in-frame clones, not every one. The profile shows tens of thousands of clones, about 89% of them singletons. This clonotype originated in a human donor in good health. Sequences were obtained from CD8+ T cells sorted from blood. V usage is TRBV2 and J usage is TRBJ2-2; a weak D match, TRBD2 (5 bases). DNA for the CDR3: TGTGCCAGCACCCGCGGAGAGGGGAACACCGGGGAGCTGTTTTTT. It encodes CASTRGEGNTGELFF.